This T cell receptor (beta chain) was captured in a study of identical twins' blood T cells. Overall study findings and caveats: Shared environment remains a possible cause of twin similarity.

This clonotype was counted ten times or more. What it binds is unknown. The ends lost 7 bases at V and 6 bases at J; junction bases unmatched: 6. Germline CDR1 SQVTM, CDR2 ANQGSEA. This CDR3 spans 12 amino acids. Original methodology: Clonotypes per individual ranged from about 85,000 to nearly 500,000. Using its own MiXCR run on the 5' RACE reads, TCRdb lists one record per CDR3 protein. These V and J calls derive from TCRdb rather than the authors' analysis. There are 400,000 or so distinct CDR3 sequences in the sample; over 25% occur only once, and 5.5% to 6.5% lies in the top ten. Sequencing used PBMCs. This receptor was identified in a woman between 18 and 55 years old in good health. The chain employs TRBV29-1 and TRBJ1-1; 9 bases map to TRBD1. CDR3 bases: TGCAGCGGGGATACAGGGGGCTCTGAAGCTTTCTTT. Its protein product is CSGDTGGSEAFF.